This T cell receptor beta chain was profiled in a study of cytomegalovirus exposure and HLA in healthy donors. This clone came up once. 60 Vbeta and 13 Jbeta primers were used in PCR. The protocol was immunoSEQ multiplex PCR, while the TCRdb copy is restricted to in-frame clones and leaves out a portion. Of 200,000 to 250,000 clones listed, 75% to 85% are singletons. The germline V gene has CDR1 MGHRA and CDR2 YSYEKL. The J segment lost 2 bases and the V segment lost 1 base, leaving 4 bases of the junction unmatched. The CDR3 covers 15 residues. The TCR originated in a woman in her fifties or sixties in good health and CMV-seropositive. This chain connects TRBV4-1 to TRBJ2-5, with 7 bases lining up with TRBD1. The sequencing sample was made of PBMCs. The CDR3 sequence: CASSQGPGQQETQYF. The CDR3 DNA reads TGCGCCAGCAGCCAAGGGCCGGGACAGCAAGAGACCCAGTACTTC.